These T cell receptor beta chains were read from a single sample in a study of T-cell reconstitution after alpha-beta-depleted transplantation in children. One entry per CDR3 protein, called by TCRdb with MiXCR from the PCR reads. The sample includes approximately 500,000 distinct CDR3 sequences, approximately 10% seen only once; the top ten take 2% to 2.5%. The sequences come from PBMCs, collected before TCRalphabeta/CD19-depleted stem cell transplant. The receptors derive from a child under 10 years old with inherited bone marrow failure, due to receive a stem cell transplant. The conserved cysteine and the conserved F or W are not part of the CDR3 here. The D gene is left open where the match is weak.

TRBV6-5 NA ASSSLVRGEQY
TRBV11-2 NA ASSSPTQGYEAF
TRBV7-9 NA ASSLAAAGPDEQF
TRBV27 TRBD1 ASSFHRGPAANEQF
TRBV9 NA ASSPNGNSYNEQF
TRBV7-9 NA ASSPRDEGETQY
TRBV7-2 TRBD1 ASRGNRGMNTEAF
TRBV20-1 TRBD2 SARAPSGRIDKNIQY
TRBV27 NA ASSLNYPAYNEQF
TRBV5-1 TRBD2 ASSATSGLYEQY
TRBV12-3/TRBV12-4 TRBD2 ASSFYAAGWGGSSYNEQF
TRBV29-1 NA SATDRFGYT
TRBV27 NA ASSPVLSGAYEQY
TRBV2 TRBD2 ASSDSLAGVETQY
TRBV2 TRBD1 ASSLLRQGLGYT
TRBV20-1 NA SAPDYGSTNEQF
TRBV7-7 NA ASRTGGEEETQY
TRBV28 TRBD1 ASSWRGRIDGYT
TRBV6-5 NA ASSYSQSNQPQH
TRBV12-3/TRBV12-4 NA ASRQQPQSEQF
TRBV12-3/TRBV12-4 NA ASSFPSVANTEAF
TRBV7-9 NA ASSWSVNTEAF
TRBV28 NA ASSLIGFQPYNEQF
TRBV5-6 TRBD2 ASSPGLAGIEQF
TRBV7-2 TRBD1 ASSSTGNEQY
TRBV4-2 NA ASSQVAYSYNEQF
TRBV24-1 NA ATSDAGRLDGYT
TRBV6-1 TRBD1 ASRGRGRGEKLF
TRBV29-1 NA SGILEYNEQF
TRBV29-1 TRBD1 SVFGTGGVMNTEAF
TRBV18 NA ASSPPETGGETQY
TRBV20-1 TRBD1 SAISQGASSYEQY
TRBV5-1 NA ASSLARGPVDEQF
TRBV6-2/TRBV6-3 NA ASSYRSSGHNEQF
TRBV24-1 TRBD1 ATGQGQETQY
TRBV27 NA ASGAPGGTDTQY
TRBV19 NA ASSMGSYNEQF
TRBV7-9 NA ASSDDWNEQF
TRBV29-1 NA SGGALQETQY
TRBV4-3 NA ASSQATTAAYEQY
TRBV28 NA ASRVSLGWTGELF
TRBV7-2 TRBD1 ASSRTGVAYEQY
TRBV6-9 TRBD2 ASSPNLGLAGRLGDTDGNYEQY
TRBV7-2 NA ASSLAESRSGNTIY
TRBV27 NA ATRQDHNYEQY
TRBV23-1 NA ASSQSGGRQPQH